A selection of T cell receptor beta chains follows, all from one sample in a study of shared clonotypes between healthy human individuals. Libraries were prepared by immunoSEQ multiplex PCR; TCRdb keeps only in-frame clonotypes and omits some of them. The sample consists of hundreds of thousands of clones, approximately 79% of them appearing once. Source material: memory CD4+ T cells sorted from blood. The source of these receptors is a woman aged 30 to 39 in good health. The CDR3 runs from the conserved cysteine through the conserved F or W. A D gene is named only where the DNA matches it firmly. Clone sizes are given selectively: once, few, many, or a class where the clone is expanded.

V	D	size	J	DNA	CDR3
TRBV27	TRBD2	few	TRBJ2-3	TGTGCCAGCAGACCATCGAAGGGACTAGCGGGAGAAGATACGCAGTATTTT	CASRPSKGLAGEDTQYF
TRBV7-2	-	-	TRBJ2-5	TGTGCCAGCAGCTTAGGTCGGGGGCAAGAGACCCAGTACTTC	CASSLGRGQETQYF
TRBV7-9	-	-	TRBJ2-1	TGTGCCAGCAGCTTAGGTGGGTGGGATTACGGGGATGAGCAGTTCTTC	CASSLGGWDYGDEQFF
TRBV5-1	-	-	TRBJ2-7	TGCGCCAGCAGCTTGGCGGACCGGGACTTCGACGAGCAGTACTTC	CASSLADRDFDEQYF
TRBV6-1	TRBD1	-	TRBJ1-1	TGTGCCAGCAGACAGGGGTGGGTCACTGAAGCTTTCTTT	CASRQGWVTEAFF
TRBV14	-	-	TRBJ2-7	TGTGCCAGCAGCCTGAGACGGGACGGACCCTACGAGCAGTACTTC	CASSLRRDGPYEQYF
TRBV19	-	-	TRBJ1-4	TGTGCCAGTAGTCCCATTGACGGGTTTTATGAAAAACTGTTTTTT	CASSPIDGFYEKLFF
TRBV30	-	-	TRBJ1-5	TGTGCCTGGAGTCCCAGTGGGGATCAGCCCCAGCATTTT	CAWSPSGDQPQHF
TRBV25-1	-	-	TRBJ2-1	TGTGCCAGCAGTTCCGGGGACTGGAACCGACCCTACAATGAGCAGTTCTTC	CASSSGDWNRPYNEQFF
TRBV5-1	TRBD2	-	TRBJ2-1	TGCGCCAGCAGCGCCGGACTAGCGGGAGCCCAAAACGAGCAGTTCTTC	CASSAGLAGAQNEQFF
TRBV19	-	-	TRBJ2-1	TGTGCCAGTAGTATGGGGCAGAACAATGAGCAGTTCTTC	CASSMGQNNEQFF
TRBV4-1	-	-	TRBJ1-5	TGCGCCAGCAGCCAACGCGAGGGAAATCAGCCCCAGCATTTT	CASSQREGNQPQHF
TRBV30	-	few	TRBJ1-2	TGTGCCTGGAGTGTTAGGGGGATTTACTATGGCTACACCTTC	CAWSVRGIYYGYTF
TRBV28	-	-	TRBJ2-4	TGTGCCAGCAGTTTAATCGCTTCGAGGGCCAAAAACATTCAGTACTTC	CASSLIASRAKNIQYF
TRBV7-9	TRBD2	-	TRBJ2-2	TGTGCCAGCAGCTCCATAGCGGGAGTAGAGAGCGGGGAGCTGTTTTTT	CASSSIAGVESGELFF
TRBV6-5	TRBD1	-	TRBJ1-1	TGTGCCAGCAGTTACCGAAGACAGGGGAACACTGAAGCTTTCTTT	CASSYRRQGNTEAFF
TRBV27	TRBD1	-	TRBJ1-5	TGTGCCAGCAGTTTATATGGGACAGGGGGCAATCAGCCCCAGCATTTT	CASSLYGTGGNQPQHF
TRBV5-6	TRBD1	-	TRBJ2-6	TGTGCCAGCAGGACAGGGCCTCTCTCTGGGGCCAACGTCCTGACTTTC	CASRTGPLSGANVLTF
TRBV6-1	-	-	TRBJ1-1	TGTGCCAGCAGTGAAGCAGGGGTGGCTGAAGCTTTCTTT	CASSEAGVAEAFF